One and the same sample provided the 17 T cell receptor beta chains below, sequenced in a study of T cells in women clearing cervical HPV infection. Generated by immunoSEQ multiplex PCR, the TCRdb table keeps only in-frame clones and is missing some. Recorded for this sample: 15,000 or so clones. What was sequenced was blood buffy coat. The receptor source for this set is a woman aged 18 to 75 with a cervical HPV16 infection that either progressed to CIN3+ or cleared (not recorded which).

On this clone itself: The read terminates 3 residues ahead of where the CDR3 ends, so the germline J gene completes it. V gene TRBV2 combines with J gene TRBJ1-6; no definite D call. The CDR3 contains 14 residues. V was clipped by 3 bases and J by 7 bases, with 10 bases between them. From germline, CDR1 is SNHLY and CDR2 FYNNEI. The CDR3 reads CASSDLGYNSPLHF. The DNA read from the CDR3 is TGTGCCAGCAGTGATTTAGGGTACAATTCACCC. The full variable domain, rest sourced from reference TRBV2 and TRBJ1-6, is EPEVTQTPSHQVTQMGQEVILRCVPISNHLYFYWYRQILGQKVEFLVSFYNNEISEKSEIFDDQFSVERPDGSNFTLKIRSTKLEDSAMYFCASSDLGYNSPLHFGNGTRLTVT.

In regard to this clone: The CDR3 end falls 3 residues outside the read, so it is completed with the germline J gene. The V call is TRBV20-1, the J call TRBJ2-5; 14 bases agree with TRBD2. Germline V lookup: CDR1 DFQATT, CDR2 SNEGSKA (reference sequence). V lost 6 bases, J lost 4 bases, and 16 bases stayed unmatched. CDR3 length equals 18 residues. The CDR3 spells CSAYPPTGLAGGGETQYF. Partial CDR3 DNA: TGCAGTGCCTACCCTCCCACTGGACTAGCGGGGGGTGGAGAGACC.

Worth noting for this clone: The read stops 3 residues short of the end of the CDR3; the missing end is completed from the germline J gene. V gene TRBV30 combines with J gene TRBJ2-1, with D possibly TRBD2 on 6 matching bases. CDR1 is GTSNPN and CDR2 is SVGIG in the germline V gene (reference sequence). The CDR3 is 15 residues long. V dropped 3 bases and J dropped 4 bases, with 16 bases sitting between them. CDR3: CAWSPRRGTYNEQFF. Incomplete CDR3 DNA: TGTGCCTGGAGCCCCCGGCGGGGAACATACAATGAG.

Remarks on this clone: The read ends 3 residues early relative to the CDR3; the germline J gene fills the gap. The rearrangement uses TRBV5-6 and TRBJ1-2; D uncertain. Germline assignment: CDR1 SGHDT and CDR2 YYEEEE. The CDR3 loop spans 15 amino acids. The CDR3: CASSFWVTSTDTYTF. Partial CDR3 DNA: TGTGCCAGCAGCTTTTGGGTAACTAGCACAGATACC.

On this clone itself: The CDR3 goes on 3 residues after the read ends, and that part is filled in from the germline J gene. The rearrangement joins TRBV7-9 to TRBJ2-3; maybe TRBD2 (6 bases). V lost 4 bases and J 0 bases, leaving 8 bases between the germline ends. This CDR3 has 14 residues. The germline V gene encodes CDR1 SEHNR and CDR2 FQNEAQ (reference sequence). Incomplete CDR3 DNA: TGTGCCAGCAGCTGGACTACTAGCACAGATACG. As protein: CASSWTTSTDT. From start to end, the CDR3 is CASSWTTSTDTQYF.

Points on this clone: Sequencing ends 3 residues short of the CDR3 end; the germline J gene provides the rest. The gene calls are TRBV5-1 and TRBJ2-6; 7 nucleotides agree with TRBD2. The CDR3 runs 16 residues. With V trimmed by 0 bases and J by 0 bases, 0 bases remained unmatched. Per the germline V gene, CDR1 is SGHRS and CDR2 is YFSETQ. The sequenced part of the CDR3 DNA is TGCGCCAGCAGCTTGGGGGGGGGCTCTGGGGCCAACGTC. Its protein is CASSLGGGSGANV. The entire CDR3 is CASSLGGGSGANVLTF.

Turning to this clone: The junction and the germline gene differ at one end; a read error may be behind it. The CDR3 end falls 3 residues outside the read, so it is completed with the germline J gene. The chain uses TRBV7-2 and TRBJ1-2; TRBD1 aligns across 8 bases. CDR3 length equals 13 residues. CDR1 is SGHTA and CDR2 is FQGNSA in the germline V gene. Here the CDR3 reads CAGSQTGAYGYTF. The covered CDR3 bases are TGTGCCGGCAGTCAGACAGGGGCCTATGGC.

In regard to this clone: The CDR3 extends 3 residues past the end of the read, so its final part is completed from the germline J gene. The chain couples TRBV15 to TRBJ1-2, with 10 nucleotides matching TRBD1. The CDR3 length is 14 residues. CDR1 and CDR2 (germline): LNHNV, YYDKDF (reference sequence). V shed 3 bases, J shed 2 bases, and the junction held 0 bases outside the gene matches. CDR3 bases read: TGTGCCACCAGCAGGGGACAGGGGAACTATGGC. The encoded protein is CATSRGQGNYG. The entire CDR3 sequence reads CATSRGQGNYGYTF.

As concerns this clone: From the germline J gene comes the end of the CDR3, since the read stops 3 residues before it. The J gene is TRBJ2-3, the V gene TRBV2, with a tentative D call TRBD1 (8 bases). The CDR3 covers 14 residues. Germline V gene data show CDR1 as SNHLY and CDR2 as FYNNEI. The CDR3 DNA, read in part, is TGTGCCAGCAGTACATGGACAGGGAGGGAGACG. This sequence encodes CASSTWTGRET. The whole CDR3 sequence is CASSTWTGRETQYF.

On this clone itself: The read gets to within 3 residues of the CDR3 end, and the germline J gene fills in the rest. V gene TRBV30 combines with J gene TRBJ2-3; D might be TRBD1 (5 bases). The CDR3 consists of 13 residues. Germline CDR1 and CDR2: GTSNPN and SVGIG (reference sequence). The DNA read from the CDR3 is TGTGCCTCCACAACCGACAGCCAAGAGACG. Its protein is CASTTDSQET. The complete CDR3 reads CASTTDSQETQYF.

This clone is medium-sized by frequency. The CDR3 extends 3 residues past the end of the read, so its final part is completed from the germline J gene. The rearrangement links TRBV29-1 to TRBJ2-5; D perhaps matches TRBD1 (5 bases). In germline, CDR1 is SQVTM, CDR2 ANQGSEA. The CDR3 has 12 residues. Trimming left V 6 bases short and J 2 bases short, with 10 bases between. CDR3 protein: CSVGHGQETQYF. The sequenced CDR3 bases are TGCAGCGTGGGGCATGGTCAAGAGACC.

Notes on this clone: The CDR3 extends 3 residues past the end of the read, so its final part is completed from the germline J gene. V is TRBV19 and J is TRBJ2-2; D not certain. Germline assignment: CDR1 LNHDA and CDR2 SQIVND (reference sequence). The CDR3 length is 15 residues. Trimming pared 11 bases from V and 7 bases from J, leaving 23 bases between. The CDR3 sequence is CAGLAGGPSVGELFF. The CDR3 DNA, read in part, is TGTGCCGGTTTAGCTGGCGGCCCCTCTGTCGGGGAG.

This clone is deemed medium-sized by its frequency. The sequenced part of the CDR3 DNA is TGTGCCAGCAGCCGCACGGGACTAGAGGGAGAGACC. As protein: CASSRTGLEGET. Given in full, the CDR3 is CASSRTGLEGETQYF. The J gene is TRBJ2-5, the V gene TRBV14, with 8 bases lining up with TRBD2. The read falls 3 residues short of the CDR3 end, and the missing part is taken from the germline J gene. The CDR3 spans 15 residues. The J segment lost 4 bases and the V segment lost 4 bases, leaving 8 bases of the junction unmatched. The germline gives CDR1 SGHDN, CDR2 FVKESK.

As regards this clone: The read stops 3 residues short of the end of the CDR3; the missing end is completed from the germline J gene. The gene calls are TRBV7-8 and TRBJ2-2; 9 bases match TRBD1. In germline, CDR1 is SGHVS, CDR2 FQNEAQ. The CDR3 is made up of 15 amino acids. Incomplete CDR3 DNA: TGTGCCAGCAGCCCGCTGGGACAGGGCTTTGAAAAG. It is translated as CASSPLGQGFEK. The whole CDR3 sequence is CASSPLGQGFEKLFF.

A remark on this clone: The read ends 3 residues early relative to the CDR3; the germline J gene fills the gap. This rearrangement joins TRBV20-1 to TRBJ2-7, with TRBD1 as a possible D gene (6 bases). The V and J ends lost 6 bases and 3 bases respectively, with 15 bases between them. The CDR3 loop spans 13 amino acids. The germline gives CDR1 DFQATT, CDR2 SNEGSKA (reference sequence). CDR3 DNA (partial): TGCAGTGCCACCAGGGACACCAGCTACGAG. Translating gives CSATRDTSYE. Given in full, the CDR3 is CSATRDTSYEQYF.

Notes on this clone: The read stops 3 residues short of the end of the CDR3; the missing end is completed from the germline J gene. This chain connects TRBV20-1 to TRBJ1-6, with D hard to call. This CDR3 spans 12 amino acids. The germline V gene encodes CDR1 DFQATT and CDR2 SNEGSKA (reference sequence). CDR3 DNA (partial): TGCAGTGCTAGAGAGAAGGCTTTGACC. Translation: CSAREKALT. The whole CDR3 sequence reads CSAREKALTLHF.

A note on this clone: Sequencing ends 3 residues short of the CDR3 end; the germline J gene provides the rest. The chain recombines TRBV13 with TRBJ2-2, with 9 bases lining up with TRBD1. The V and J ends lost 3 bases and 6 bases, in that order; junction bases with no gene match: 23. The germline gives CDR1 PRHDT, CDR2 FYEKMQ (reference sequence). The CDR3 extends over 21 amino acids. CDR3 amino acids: CASSFQRLGVYGTGMAGELFF. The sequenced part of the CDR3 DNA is TGTGCCAGCAGCTTTCAACGGCTGGGGGTCTACGGGACAGGGATGGCCGGGGAG.